The 8 T cell receptor beta chains in this list originate from one sample, sequenced in a study of blood T cell repertoires in COVID-19. Clones were read by immunoSEQ multiplex PCR, and TCRdb kept only the in-frame ones, dropping some. The sample has approximately 470,000 clones; 87% are singletons. Sample: PBMCs or T cells enriched from blood (not recorded which). The receptors derive from a woman between 18 and 30 years old who had recovered from COVID-19.

The chain has TRBV2 and TRBJ2-7; TRBD1 agrees at 9 bases. CDR3 size: 13 residues. The ends lost 7 bases at V and 5 bases at J; junction bases unmatched: 6. Per the germline V gene, CDR1 is SNHLY and CDR2 is FYNNEI. The CDR3 reads CASTGTGFDEQYF. DNA for the CDR3: TGTGCCAGCACCGGGACAGGGTTCGACGAGCAGTACTTC.

The V call is TRBV2, the J call TRBJ1-2; D is unresolved. The length of the CDR3 is 14 residues. Trimming stripped 5 bases from V and 6 bases from J, with 16 bases between. Germline V lookup: CDR1 SNHLY, CDR2 FYNNEI. The CDR3 nucleotides are TGTGCCAGCAGTAGGGCTGGACCCGGGGATGGCTACACCTTC. Translation gives CASSRAGPGDGYTF.

CDR3 loop: CASSQGAGEGGNIQYF. The CDR3 DNA is TGTGCCAGCAGCCAGGGAGCGGGGGAGGGAGGAAACATTCAGTACTTC. This chain uses TRBV3-1 (or the pseudogene TRBV3-2) with TRBJ2-4; 8 nucleotides align to TRBD2. Trimming took 3 bases from V and 6 from J; bases not matched to a gene: 10. CDR1 and CDR2 (germline): LGHDT, YNNKEL (reference sequence). The CDR3 loop spans 16 amino acids.

The chain employs TRBV6-6 and TRBJ1-4, with TRBD1 matching over 8 bases. V shed 6 bases, J shed 6 bases, and the junction held 9 bases outside the gene matches. Germline CDR1 and CDR2: MNHNY and SVGAGI (reference sequence). The CDR3 spans 15 residues. CDR3 sequence (DNA): TGTGCCAGCAGCTCTCCCGACAGGGGTGATGAAAAACTGTTTTTT. As protein: CASSSPDRGDEKLFF.

Only one count was recorded for this clone. The V and J genes are TRBV20-1 and TRBJ2-3, with D uncertain. The CDR3 runs to 11 residues. V shed 8 bases and J shed 6 bases, with 12 bases lying between them. CDR1 DFQATT and CDR2 SNEGSKA come from the germline V gene (reference sequence). CDR3 region: CSTPSGDTQYF. The CDR3 DNA follows: TGCAGTACCCCGTCCGGGGATACGCAGTATTTT.

This clone was recorded once. This chain connects TRBV28 to TRBJ2-1; TRBD2 matches at 10 bases. Per germline, CDR1 MDHEN and CDR2 SYDVKM. With 2 bases clipped from V and 4 bases from J, the junction kept 5 bases outside the gene matches. The CDR3 has 16 amino acids. The CDR3 DNA reads TGTGCCAGCAGTTTACAGCGGGGGGGGCTATACAATGAGCAGTTCTTC. Translation: CASSLQRGGLYNEQFF. The whole variable domain, remainder taken from reference TRBV28 and TRBJ2-1, is DVKVTQSSRYLVKRTGEKVFLECVQDMDHENMFWYRQDPGLGLRLIYFSYDVKMKEKGDIPEGYSVSREKKERFSLILESASTNQTSMYLCASSLQRGGLYNEQFFGPGTRLTVL.

This clone was counted between two and nine times. The V gene is TRBV7-8, the J gene TRBJ1-4; no clear D gene. Germline CDR1 SGHVS, CDR2 FQNEAQ. The CDR3 length is 15 residues. V was pared by 1 base and J by 8 bases, with 14 bases between. CDR3 coding DNA: TGTGCCAGCAGCTTAGGGGTGGACTTTTGGGAAAAACTGTTTTTT. Translated, it gives CASSLGVDFWEKLFF. Based on the CDR3 plus reference TRBV7-8 and TRBJ1-4, the full variable domain is GAGVSQSPRYKVAKRGQDVALRCDPISGHVSLFWYQQALGQGPEFLTYFQNEAQLDKSGLPSDRFFAERPEGSVSTLKIQRTQQEDSAVYLCASSLGVDFWEKLFFGSGTQLSVL.

V usage is TRBV6-6 and J usage is TRBJ1-5; 9 nucleotides align to TRBD1. The CDR3 totals 15 residues. The ends lost 2 bases at V and 13 bases at J; junction bases unmatched: 12. Germline lookup yields CDR1 MNHNY and CDR2 SVGAGI (reference sequence). The CDR3 loop is CASSYGGQGPARQHF. CDR3 DNA sequence: TGTGCCAGCAGTTACGGCGGACAGGGGCCTGCCCGTCAGCATTTT.